This TCR beta chain was obtained from a study of shared clonotypes between healthy human individuals. Turning to the study itself: Plates per donor: three CD4 naive, three CD4 memory, two CD8 naive, one CD8 memory.

Only in-frame clones appear in the TCRdb table, and some are missing; sequencing was by immunoSEQ multiplex PCR. The repertoire holds 2 million to 3 million clones, approximately 93% seen once, with about 0.39% in the top ten. The V end lost 3 bases, the J end lost 9 bases, and 9 bases lay between the germline ends. CDR1 is SGHTA, CDR2 FQGNSA, per germline. This CDR3 is built from 12 residues. The material sequenced was naive CD4+ T cells from PBMCs. The subset is: CD45RA+ positively selected. This sequence joins TRBV7-2 and TRBJ2-1; D gene uncertain. This receptor was identified in a man younger than 35 in good health. Some clones in this sample may be carry-over from other donors' samples. The CDR3 DNA sequence: TGTGCCAGCAGCTTCCGTTCAACTGAGCAGTTCTTC. Translated: CASSFRSTEQFF.